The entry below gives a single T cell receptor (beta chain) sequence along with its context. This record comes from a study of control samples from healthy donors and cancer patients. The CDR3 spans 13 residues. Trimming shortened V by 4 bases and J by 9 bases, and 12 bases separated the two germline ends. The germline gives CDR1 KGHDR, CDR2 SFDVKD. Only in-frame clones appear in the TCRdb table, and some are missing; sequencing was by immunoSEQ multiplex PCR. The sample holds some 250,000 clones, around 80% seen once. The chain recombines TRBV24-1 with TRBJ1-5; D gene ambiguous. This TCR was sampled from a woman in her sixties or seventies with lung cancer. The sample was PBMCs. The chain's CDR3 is CATSDPRGGPQHF. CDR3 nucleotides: TGTGCCACCAGTGACCCCCGAGGCGGGCCCCAGCATTTT.